This TCR beta chain came from a study of siplizumab effects on memory and regulatory T cells. Study results and caveats: The alloresponse seemed to draw substantially on naive T cells, which appeared more diverse than memory cells. Roughly 80-97% of dividing CD4+ or CD8+ clones were without an attributable naive or memory phenotype. Suppressive function of proliferating Tregs from siplizumab cultures was not confirmed. A minor fraction of alloreactive clones, and no more, mapped to unstimulated subsets.

Assay used: immunoSEQ multiplex PCR; TCRdb lists only in-frame clones, some missing. The sample has around 120,000 clones; roughly 94% are singletons. In regard to this clone: Its matching antigen is unknown.

The receptor was derived from a human donor in good health. Sequencing was done on a sample of non-Treg CD4+ T cells sorted from blood.

CDR3 region: CASSYGGTGEQPQHF. DNA of the CDR3: TGTGCCAGCAGTTACGGGGGGACAGGAGAGCAGCCCCAGCATTTT. The V and J genes are TRBV6-6 and TRBJ1-5; 8 bases map to TRBD1. Germline loops: CDR1 MNHNY, CDR2 SVGAGI (reference sequence). The length of the CDR3 is 15 residues. The junction had 7 bases not matched to a gene; V was cut back by 2 bases and J by 7 bases.